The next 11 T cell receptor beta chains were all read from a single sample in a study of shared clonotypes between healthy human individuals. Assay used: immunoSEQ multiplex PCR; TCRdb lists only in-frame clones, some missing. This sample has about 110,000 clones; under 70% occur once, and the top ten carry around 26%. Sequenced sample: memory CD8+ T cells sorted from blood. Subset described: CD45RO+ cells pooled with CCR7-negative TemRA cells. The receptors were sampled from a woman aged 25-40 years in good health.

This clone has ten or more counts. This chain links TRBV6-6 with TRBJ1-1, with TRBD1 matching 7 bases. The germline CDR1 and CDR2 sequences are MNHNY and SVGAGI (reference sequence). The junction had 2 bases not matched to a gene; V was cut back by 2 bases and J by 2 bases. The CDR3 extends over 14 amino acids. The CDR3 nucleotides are TGTGCCAGCAGTTACGGGACAGCCAACACTGAAGCTTTCTTT. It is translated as CASSYGTANTEAFF.

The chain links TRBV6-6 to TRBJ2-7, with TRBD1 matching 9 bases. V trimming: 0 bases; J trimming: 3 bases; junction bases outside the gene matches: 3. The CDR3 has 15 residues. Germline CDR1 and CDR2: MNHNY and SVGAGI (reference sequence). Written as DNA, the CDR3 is TGTGCCAGCAGTTACTCCGGACAGGGGAACTACGAGCAGTACTTC. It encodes CASSYSGQGNYEQYF.

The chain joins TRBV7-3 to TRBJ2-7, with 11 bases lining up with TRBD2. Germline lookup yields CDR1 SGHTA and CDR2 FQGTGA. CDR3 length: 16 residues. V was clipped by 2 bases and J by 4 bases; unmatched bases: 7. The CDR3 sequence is CASSLGTSGSGYEQYF. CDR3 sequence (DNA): TGTGCCAGCAGCTTAGGTACTAGCGGGAGTGGGTACGAGCAGTACTTC.

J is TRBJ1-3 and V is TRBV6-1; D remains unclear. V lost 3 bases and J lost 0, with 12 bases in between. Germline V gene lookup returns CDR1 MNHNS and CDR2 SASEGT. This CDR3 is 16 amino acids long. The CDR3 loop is CASSEEEGGSGNTIYF. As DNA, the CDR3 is TGTGCCAGCAGTGAGGAAGAGGGAGGCTCTGGAAACACCATATATTTT.

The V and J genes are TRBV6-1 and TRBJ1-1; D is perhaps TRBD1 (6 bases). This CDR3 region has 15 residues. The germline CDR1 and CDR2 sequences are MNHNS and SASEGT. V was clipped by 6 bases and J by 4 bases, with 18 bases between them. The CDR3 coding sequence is TGTGCCAGCAGCAAAGATTGGGGGGGCCTCACTGAAGCTTTCTTT. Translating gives CASSKDWGGLTEAFF.

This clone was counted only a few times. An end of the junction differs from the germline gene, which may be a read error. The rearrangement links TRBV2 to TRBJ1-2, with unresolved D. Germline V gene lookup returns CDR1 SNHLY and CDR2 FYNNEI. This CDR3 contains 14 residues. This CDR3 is CASREALTAYGYTF. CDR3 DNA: TGTGCCAGCAGAGAAGCTTTGACCGCTTATGGCTACACCTTC.

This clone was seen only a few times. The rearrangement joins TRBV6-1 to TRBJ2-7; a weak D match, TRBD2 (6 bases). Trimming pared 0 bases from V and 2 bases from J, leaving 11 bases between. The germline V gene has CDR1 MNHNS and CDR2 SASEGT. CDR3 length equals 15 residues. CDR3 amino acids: CASSEAQGGAYEQYF. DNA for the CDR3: TGTGCCAGCAGTGAAGCTCAGGGCGGGGCCTACGAGCAGTACTTC.

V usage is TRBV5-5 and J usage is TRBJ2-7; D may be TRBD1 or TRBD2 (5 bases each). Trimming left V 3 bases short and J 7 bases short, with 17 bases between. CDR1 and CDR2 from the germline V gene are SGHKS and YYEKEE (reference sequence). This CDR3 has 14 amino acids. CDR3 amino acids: CASSWDGSPLEQYF. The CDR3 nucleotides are TGTGCCAGCAGCTGGGACGGATCCCCCCTGGAGCAGTACTTC. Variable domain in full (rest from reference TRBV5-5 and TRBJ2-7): DAGVTQSPTHLIKTRGQQVTLRCSPISGHKSVSWYQQVLGQGPQFIFQYYEKEERGRGNFPDRFSARQFPNYSSELNVNALLLGDSALYLCASSWDGSPLEQYFGPGTRLTVT.

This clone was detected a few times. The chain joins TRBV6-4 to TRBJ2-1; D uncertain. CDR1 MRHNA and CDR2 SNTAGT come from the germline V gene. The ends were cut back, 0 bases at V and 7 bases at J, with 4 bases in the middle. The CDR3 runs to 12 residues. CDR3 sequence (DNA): TGTGCCAGCAGTGACTCGCAGAATGAGCAGTTCTTC. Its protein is CASSDSQNEQFF.

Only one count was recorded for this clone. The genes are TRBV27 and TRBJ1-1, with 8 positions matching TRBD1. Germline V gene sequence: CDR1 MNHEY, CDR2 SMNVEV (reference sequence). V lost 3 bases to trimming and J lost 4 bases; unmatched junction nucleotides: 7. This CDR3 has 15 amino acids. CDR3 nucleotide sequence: TGTGCCAGCAGTTTGACAGGGGAAGTTGTCACTGAAGCTTTCTTT. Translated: CASSLTGEVVTEAFF.

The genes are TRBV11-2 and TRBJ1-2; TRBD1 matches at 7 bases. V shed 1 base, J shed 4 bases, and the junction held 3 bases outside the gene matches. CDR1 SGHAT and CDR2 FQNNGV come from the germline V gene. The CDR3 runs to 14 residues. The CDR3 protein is CASSLATGTYGYTF. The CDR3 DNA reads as TGTGCCAGCAGCTTAGCGACAGGGACCTATGGCTACACCTTC.